This T cell receptor (beta chain) came from a study of T cell responses to AZD1222 COVID-19 vaccine. Study conclusions and caveats: Among vaccine-associated CD4 TCRs, coverage spanned spike, with dominance at 160-218 and 743-854. Most donors were white British, females outnumbered males, and clonal diversity was possibly underestimated.

Here immunoSEQ multiplex PCR was the method, and the copy in TCRdb shows in-frame clones only, minus some. The sample includes around 100,000 clones, 80% to 95% of them seen just once. Of note for this clone: Antigen: not known.

This CDR3 spans 13 amino acids. Trimming stripped 5 bases from V and 5 bases from J, with 10 bases between. Per germline, CDR1 MNHEY and CDR2 SMNVEV (reference sequence). Sequenced here: peripheral blood, sampled on day 0 of AZD1222 vaccination. The gene calls are TRBV27 and TRBJ1-5; the D gene is possibly TRBD1 (6 bases). The clonotype was recovered from an adult in good health. The CDR3 here is CASSQGTHQPQHF. The CDR3 bases are TGTGCCAGCAGTCAGGGGACCCATCAGCCCCAGCATTTT.